The 9 T cell receptor beta chains below were found in one sample sequenced in a study of cytomegalovirus exposure and HLA in healthy donors. Researchers ran the PCR with 60 Vbeta and 13 Jbeta primers. The assay was immunoSEQ multiplex PCR, and TCRdb's table has in-frame clones only and misses some. The table includes under 200,000 clones, roughly 77% detected once. Sample: PBMCs. All receptors come from a young woman in good health and CMV-seronegative.

The rearrangement uses TRBV27 and TRBJ2-1, with TRBD2 matching 8 bases. In germline, CDR1 is MNHEY, CDR2 SMNVEV (reference sequence). V trimming: 7 bases; J trimming: 0 bases; junction bases outside the gene matches: 14. The CDR3 loop spans 18 amino acids. Here the CDR3 DNA reads TGTGCCAGCAACCCACAAGCGGGAGCATTGTTCTCCTACAATGAGCAGTTCTTC. Translation: CASNPQAGALFSYNEQFF.

This clone appeared once. The CDR3 protein is CASSEGGASYNEQFF. The CDR3 DNA is TGTGCCAGCAGCGAGGGGGGGGCCTCCTACAATGAGCAGTTCTTC. The chain has TRBV9 and TRBJ2-1; D possibly corresponds to TRBD2 (7 bases). The V end lost 3 bases, the J end lost 0 bases, and 10 bases lay between the germline ends. Germline V CDR1 and CDR2: SGDLS, YYNGEE. This CDR3 is built from 15 residues.

The gene calls are TRBV5-6 and TRBJ2-7; unclear D gene. The germline CDR1 and CDR2 sequences are SGHDT and YYEEEE. V was clipped by 0 bases and J by 0 bases, with 4 bases between them. This CDR3 has 13 amino acids. The DNA for the CDR3 is TGTGCCAGCAGCTTGGGCAGCTCCTACGAGCAGTACTTC. Amino acid sequence: CASSLGSSYEQYF.

CDR3 bases: TGTGCCAGCAGTGCATCAGGGGGTGCAGATACGCAGTATTTT. Amino acids: CASSASGGADTQYF. J is TRBJ2-3 and V is TRBV6-4; 7 nucleotides agree with TRBD1. CDR1 and CDR2 from the germline V gene are MRHNA and SNTAGT. There are 14 residues in the CDR3. V lost 4 bases, J lost 4 bases, and 5 bases stayed unmatched.

V gene TRBV5-1 combines with J gene TRBJ2-2, with TRBD1 as a possible D gene (5 bases). Germline CDR1 is SGHRS and CDR2 is YFSETQ. The germline V and J ends were trimmed by 1 base and 0 bases, with 13 bases remaining between them. The CDR3 contains 17 residues. The CDR3 sequence: CASSLWGPRTNTGELFF. CDR3 sequence (DNA): TGCGCCAGCAGCTTGTGGGGCCCAAGAACGAACACCGGGGAGCTGTTTTTT. The complete variable domain, with remaining parts taken from reference TRBV5-1 and TRBJ2-2, reads KAGVTQTPRYLIKTRGQQVTLSCSPISGHRSVSWYQQTPGQGLQFLFEYFSETQRNKGNFPGRFSGRQFSNSRSEMNVSTLELGDSALYLCASSLWGPRTNTGELFFGEGSRLTVL.

This chain uses TRBV28 with TRBJ2-7, with 8 bases that match TRBD1. The CDR3 runs to 14 residues. Per germline, CDR1 MDHEN and CDR2 SYDVKM. The V and J ends lost 6 bases and 5 bases, in that order; junction bases with no gene match: 9. In DNA, the CDR3 is TGTGCCAGCAGGGTGACAGGGGCCCTCGACGAGCAGTACTTC. It is translated as CASRVTGALDEQYF.

This clone was seen once. The chain links TRBV25-1 to TRBJ1-2; TRBD1 matches 10 bases. Trimming removed 4 bases from V and 7 bases from J; junction bases left unmatched: 3. Germline values: CDR1 MGHDK, CDR2 SYGVNS. The CDR3 has 13 amino acids. Written as DNA, the CDR3 is TGTGCCAGCAGTGGACAGGGGGCTCTTGGCTACACCTTC. Residues: CASSGQGALGYTF.

This chain links TRBV9 with TRBJ1-5, with a weak D call TRBD1 (5 bases). The length of the CDR3 is 15 residues. V gave up 4 bases and J gave up 6 bases, with 17 bases separating them. From germline, CDR1 is SGDLS and CDR2 YYNGEE. This CDR3 is CASSPQGQGGQPQHF. Written as DNA, the CDR3 is TGTGCCAGCAGCCCCCAAGGGCAGGGAGGTCAGCCCCAGCATTTT.

This clone came up a few times. The V gene is TRBV11-3, the J gene TRBJ2-7; 9 bases match TRBD1. The CDR3 totals 15 residues. Germline V gene lookup returns CDR1 SGHNT and CDR2 YENEEA. With V trimmed by 1 base and J by 3 bases, 4 bases remained unmatched. Here the CDR3 DNA reads TGTGCCAGCAGCTTAGTCGGGACAGGGCACTACGAGCAGTACTTC. Translating it yields CASSLVGTGHYEQYF. Using reference TRBV11-3 and TRBJ2-7 for the parts outside the CDR3, the full variable domain is EAGVVQSPRYKIIEKKQPVAFWCNPISGHNTLYWYLQNLGQGPELLIRYENEEAVDDSQLPKDRFSAERLKGVDSTLKIQPAELGDSAVYLCASSLVGTGHYEQYFGPGTRLTVT.